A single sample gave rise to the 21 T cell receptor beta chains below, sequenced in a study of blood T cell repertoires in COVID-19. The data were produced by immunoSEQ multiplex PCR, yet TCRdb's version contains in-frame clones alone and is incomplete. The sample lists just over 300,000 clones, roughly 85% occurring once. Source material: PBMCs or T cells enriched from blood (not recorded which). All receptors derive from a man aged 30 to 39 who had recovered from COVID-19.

Here the CDR3 DNA reads TGTGCCACCAGCTGGGACAGGGAGTTTGAAAAACTGTTTTTT. Residues: CATSWDREFEKLFF. V and J are TRBV15 and TRBJ1-4; 9 nucleotides line up with TRBD1. The CDR3 loop spans 14 amino acids. The V segment lost 5 bases and the J segment 7 bases; nucleotides outside the gene matches: 5. Germline V lookup: CDR1 LNHNV, CDR2 YYDKDF (reference sequence).

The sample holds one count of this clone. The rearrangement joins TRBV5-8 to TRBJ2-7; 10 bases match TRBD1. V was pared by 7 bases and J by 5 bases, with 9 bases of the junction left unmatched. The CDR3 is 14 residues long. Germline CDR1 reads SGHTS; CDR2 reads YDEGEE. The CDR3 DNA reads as TGTGCCAGCGGAATATCCGGGACAGGGGACGAGCAGTACTTC. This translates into CASGISGTGDEQYF.

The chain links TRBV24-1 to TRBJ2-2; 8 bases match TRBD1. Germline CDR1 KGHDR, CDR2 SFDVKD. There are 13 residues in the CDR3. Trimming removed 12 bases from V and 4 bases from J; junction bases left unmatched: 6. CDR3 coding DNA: TGTGCCGCCTCGGACAGGGCCACCGGGGAGCTGTTTTTT. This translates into CAASDRATGELFF.

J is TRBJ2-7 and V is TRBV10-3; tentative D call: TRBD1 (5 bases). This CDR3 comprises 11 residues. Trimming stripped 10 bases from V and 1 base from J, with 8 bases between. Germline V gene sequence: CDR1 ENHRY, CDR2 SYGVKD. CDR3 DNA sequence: TGTGCCACCACAGGTTCCTACGAGCAGTACTTC. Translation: CATTGSYEQYF.

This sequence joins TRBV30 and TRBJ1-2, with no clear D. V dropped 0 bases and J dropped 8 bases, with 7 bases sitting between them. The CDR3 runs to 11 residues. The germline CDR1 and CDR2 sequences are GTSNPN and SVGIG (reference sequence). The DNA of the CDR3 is TGTGCCTGGAGTGTCAGTCAAGGCTACACCTTC. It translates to CAWSVSQGYTF. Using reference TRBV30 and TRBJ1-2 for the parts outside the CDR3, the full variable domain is SQTIHQWPATLVQPVGSPLSLECTVEGTSNPNLYWYRQAAGRGLQLLFYSVGIGQISSEVPQNLSASRPQDRQFILSSKKLLLSDSGFYLCAWSVSQGYTFGSGTRLTVV.

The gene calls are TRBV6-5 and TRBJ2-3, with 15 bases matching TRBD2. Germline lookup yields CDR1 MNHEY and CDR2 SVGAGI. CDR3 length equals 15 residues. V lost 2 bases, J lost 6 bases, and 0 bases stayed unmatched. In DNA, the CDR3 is TGTGCCAGCAGTTACGGGACTAGCGGGGGGGATACGCAGTATTTT. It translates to CASSYGTSGGDTQYF.

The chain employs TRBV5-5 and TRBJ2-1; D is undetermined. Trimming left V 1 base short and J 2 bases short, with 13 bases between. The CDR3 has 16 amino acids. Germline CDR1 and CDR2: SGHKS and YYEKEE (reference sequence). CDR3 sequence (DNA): TGTGCCAGCAGCTTGCTGGCAGCGTACACCTACAATGAGCAGTTCTTC. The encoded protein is CASSLLAAYTYNEQFF.

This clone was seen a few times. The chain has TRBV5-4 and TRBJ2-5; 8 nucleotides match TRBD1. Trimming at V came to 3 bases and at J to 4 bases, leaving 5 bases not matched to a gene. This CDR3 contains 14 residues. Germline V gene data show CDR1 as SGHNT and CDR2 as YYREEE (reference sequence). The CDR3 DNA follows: TGTGCCAGCAGCTCGACAGGGGTCCGAGAGACCCAGTACTTC. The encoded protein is CASSSTGVRETQYF.

This CDR3 reads CASSAHNREGYTF. DNA for the CDR3: TGTGCCAGCAGCGCTCATAACAGGGAAGGGTACACCTTC. The chain is built from TRBV9 and TRBJ1-2; TRBD1 is a possible D gene (6 bases). V lost 3 bases and J 11 bases, leaving 17 bases between the germline ends. This CDR3 comprises 13 residues. Germline loops: CDR1 SGDLS, CDR2 YYNGEE.

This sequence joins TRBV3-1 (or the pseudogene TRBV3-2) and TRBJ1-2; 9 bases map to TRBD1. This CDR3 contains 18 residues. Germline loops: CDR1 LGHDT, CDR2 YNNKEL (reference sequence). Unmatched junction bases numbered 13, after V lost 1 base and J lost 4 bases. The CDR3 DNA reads TGTGCCAGCAGCCAAGTTTACGGACAGGGGCAAAGGATCTATGGCTACACCTTC. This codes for CASSQVYGQGQRIYGYTF.

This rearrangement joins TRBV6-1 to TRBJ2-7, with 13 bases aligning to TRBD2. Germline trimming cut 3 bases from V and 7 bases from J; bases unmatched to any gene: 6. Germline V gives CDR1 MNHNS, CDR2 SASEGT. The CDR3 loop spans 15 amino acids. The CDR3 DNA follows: TGTGCCAGCAGTGAGCGACTAGCGGGGGGCGGGGAGCAGTACTTC. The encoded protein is CASSERLAGGGEQYF.

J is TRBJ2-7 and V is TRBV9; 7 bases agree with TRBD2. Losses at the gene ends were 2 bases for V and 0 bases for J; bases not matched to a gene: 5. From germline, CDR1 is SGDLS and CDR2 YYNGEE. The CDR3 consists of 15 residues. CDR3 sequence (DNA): TGTGCCAGCAGCGTCTCCGGGGGGTTCTCCTACGAGCAGTACTTC. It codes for CASSVSGGFSYEQYF.

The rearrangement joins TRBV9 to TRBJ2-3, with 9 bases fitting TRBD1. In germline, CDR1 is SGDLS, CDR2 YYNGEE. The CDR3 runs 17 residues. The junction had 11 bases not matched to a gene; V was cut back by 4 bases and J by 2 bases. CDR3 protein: CASSNLAQGANTDTQYF. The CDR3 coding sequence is TGTGCCAGCAGCAATTTAGCACAGGGGGCAAACACAGATACGCAGTATTTT.

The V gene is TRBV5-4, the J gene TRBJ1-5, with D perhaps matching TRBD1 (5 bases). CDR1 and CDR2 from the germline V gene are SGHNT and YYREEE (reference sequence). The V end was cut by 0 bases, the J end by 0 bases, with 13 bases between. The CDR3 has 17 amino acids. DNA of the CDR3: TGTGCCAGCAGCTTGGGCAGGGACTCCTATAGCAATCAGCCCCAGCATTTT. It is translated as CASSLGRDSYSNQPQHF.

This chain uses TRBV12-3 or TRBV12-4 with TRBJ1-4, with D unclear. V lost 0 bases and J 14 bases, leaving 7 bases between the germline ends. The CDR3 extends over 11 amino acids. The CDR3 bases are TGTGCCAGCAGTTTAGCAGGAGTGCTGTTTTTT. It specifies CASSLAGVLFF.

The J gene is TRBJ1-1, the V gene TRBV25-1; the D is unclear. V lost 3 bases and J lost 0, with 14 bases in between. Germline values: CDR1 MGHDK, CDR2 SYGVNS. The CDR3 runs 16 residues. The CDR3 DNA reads TGTGCCAGCAGTGACGGTTCCAGGATTATGAACACTGAAGCTTTCTTT. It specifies CASSDGSRIMNTEAFF.

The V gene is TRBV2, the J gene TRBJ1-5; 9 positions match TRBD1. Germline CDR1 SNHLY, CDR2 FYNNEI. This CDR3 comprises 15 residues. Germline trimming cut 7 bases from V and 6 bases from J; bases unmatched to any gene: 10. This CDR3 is CASNGGTGYGQPQHF. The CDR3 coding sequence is TGTGCCAGCAATGGGGGGACAGGGTATGGTCAGCCCCAGCATTTT.

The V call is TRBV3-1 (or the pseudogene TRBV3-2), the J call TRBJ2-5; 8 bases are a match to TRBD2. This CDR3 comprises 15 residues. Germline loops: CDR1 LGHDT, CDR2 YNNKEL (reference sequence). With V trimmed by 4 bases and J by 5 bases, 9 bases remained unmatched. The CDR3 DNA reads TGTGCCAGCAGCCTGACGCCGACTAGCGCCGAGACCCAGTACTTC. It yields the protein CASSLTPTSAETQYF.

CDR3 sequence: CSVGQGSSGYTF. CDR3 DNA sequence: TGCAGCGTGGGACAGGGCTCAAGTGGCTACACCTTC. The chain has TRBV29-1 and TRBJ1-2, with 9 bases identical to TRBD1. CDR1 is SQVTM and CDR2 is ANQGSEA in the germline V gene. Germline trimming cut 6 bases from V and 7 bases from J; bases unmatched to any gene: 6. The CDR3 is made up of 12 amino acids.

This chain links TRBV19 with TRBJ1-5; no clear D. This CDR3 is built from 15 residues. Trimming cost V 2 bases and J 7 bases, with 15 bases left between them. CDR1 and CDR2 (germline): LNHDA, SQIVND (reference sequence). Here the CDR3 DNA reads TGTGCCAGTAGTATAACTGTTGAAGCTAAGCAGCCCCAGCATTTT. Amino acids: CASSITVEAKQPQHF.

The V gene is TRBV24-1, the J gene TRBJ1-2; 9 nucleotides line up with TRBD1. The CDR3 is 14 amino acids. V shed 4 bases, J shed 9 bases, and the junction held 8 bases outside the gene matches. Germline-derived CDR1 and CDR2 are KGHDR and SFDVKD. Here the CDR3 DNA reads TGTGCCACCAGTGACTCGGGACAGGGTGTTAGCTACACCTTC. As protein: CATSDSGQGVSYTF.